The clone carrying this T cell receptor (beta chain) occurred many times. Its matching antigen is unknown. This entry belongs to a study of identical twins. Study results and limitations: The authors drew conclusions from cross-sectional statistical analysis rather than following the same donors. Clonotypes of the beta chain that were abundant in cord blood carried fewer insertions (memory repertoires showed none). Twin pairs had excess sharing that was weaker in beta out-of-frame sequences.

Germline values: CDR1 DFQATT, CDR2 SNEGSKA (reference sequence). V shed 6 bases and J shed 1 base, with 10 bases lying between them. The CDR3 spans 12 residues. Using its own MiXCR run on the 5' RACE reads, TCRdb lists one record per CDR3 protein. The repertoire holds around 570,000 distinct CDR3 sequences, with over 8.5% as singletons. In addition, the sample was reused for a study of yellow fever vaccine responses in identical twins.

Sample: PBMCs. The receptor was derived from a woman between 18 and 29 years old in good health. This sequence joins TRBV20-1 and TRBJ2-7; no reliable D call. CDR3 amino acids: CSAYSESYEQYF. For the CDR3, the DNA is TGCAGTGCGTACAGCGAATCCTACGAGCAGTACTTC.